A single sample gave rise to the 25 T cell receptor beta chains below, sequenced in a study of cytomegalovirus exposure and HLA in healthy donors. 13 Jbeta primers and 60 Vbeta primers were used for the PCR. The table came from immunoSEQ multiplex PCR; TCRdb's copy has only in-frame clones and leaves some out. The sample contains just over 80,000 clones, about four fifths of which appear only once. Input material: PBMCs. The receptors stem from a man younger than 35 in good health and CMV-seropositive.

The chain's CDR3 is CASSSLGQGLFF. The CDR3 coding sequence is TGTGCCAGCAGTTCCCTGGGACAGGGCCTGTTTTTT. The V gene is TRBV6-5, the J gene TRBJ1-4, with 9 positions matching TRBD1. Germline-derived CDR1 and CDR2 are MNHEY and SVGAGI. The CDR3 extends over 12 amino acids. V gave up 4 bases and J gave up 14 bases; unmatched junction bases: 5.

The chain couples TRBV6-1 to TRBJ1-5; 7 nucleotides agree with TRBD1. The CDR3 sequence is 15 residues long. The V segment lost 0 bases and the J segment 7 bases; nucleotides outside the gene matches: 6. Germline lookup yields CDR1 MNHNS and CDR2 SASEGT. The CDR3 sequence: CASSEAGTVVQPQHF. The CDR3 DNA sequence: TGTGCCAGCAGTGAAGCTGGGACAGTGGTCCAGCCCCAGCATTTT.

The chain carries TRBV11-2 and TRBJ1-2, with D tentatively TRBD1 (5 bases). Per germline, CDR1 SGHAT and CDR2 FQNNGV. Trimming shortened V by 7 bases and J by 8 bases, and 26 bases separated the two germline ends. The CDR3 spans 16 residues. The CDR3 region has the DNA TGTGCCAGCACCGTACCCGCGACAGCTCCGTTTTTAGGCTACACCTTC. It translates to CASTVPATAPFLGYTF.

The V call is TRBV5-1, the J call TRBJ2-5; 7 bases match TRBD1. CDR1 and CDR2 (germline): SGHRS, YFSETQ. The ends lost 1 base at V and 4 bases at J; junction bases unmatched: 4. The CDR3 loop spans 14 amino acids. In nucleotides, the CDR3 is TGCGCCAGCAGCTTGTGGGACAGATCAGAGACCCAGTACTTC. It is translated as CASSLWDRSETQYF.

The chain links TRBV28 to TRBJ2-7; 7 positions match TRBD1. Germline V gene data show CDR1 as MDHEN and CDR2 as SYDVKM. There are 16 residues in the CDR3. V was pared by 4 bases and J by 1 base, with 10 bases of the junction left unmatched. CDR3 sequence reads: CASSYPRTGKSYEQYF. CDR3 nucleotide sequence: TGTGCCAGCAGTTACCCCCGGACAGGAAAATCCTACGAGCAGTACTTC.

The J gene is TRBJ2-5, the V gene TRBV6-1; 10 bases map to TRBD2. V was clipped by 4 bases and J by 7 bases; unmatched bases: 9. The CDR3 runs 15 residues. CDR1 is MNHNS, CDR2 SASEGT, per germline. The CDR3 here is CASSALSGRYGTQYF. CDR3 DNA: TGTGCCAGCAGTGCCCTTAGCGGGAGGTACGGGACCCAGTACTTC.

This clone was counted a single time. The chain employs TRBV7-6 and TRBJ2-1; TRBD2 matches 10 bases. The germline V gene has CDR1 SGHVS and CDR2 FNYEAQ. Trimming cost V 6 bases and J 7 bases; bases outside gene matches: 3. This CDR3 is 13 amino acids long. The CDR3 protein is CASRLAGVNEQFF. The CDR3 bases are TGTGCCAGCAGGCTAGCGGGAGTTAATGAGCAGTTCTTC.

This rearrangement joins TRBV5-1 to TRBJ2-1; 7 bases match TRBD2. The CDR3 length is 12 residues. Trimming at V came to 2 bases and at J to 7 bases, leaving 0 bases not matched to a gene. Germline V gene lookup returns CDR1 SGHRS and CDR2 YFSETQ. The CDR3 region has the DNA TGCGCCAGCAGCTTCGGGGGGAATGAGCAGTTCTTC. The encoded protein is CASSFGGNEQFF.

The table lists this clone with a count of one. The V gene is TRBV6-1, the J gene TRBJ2-4; 11 bases line up with TRBD2. The CDR3 loop spans 15 amino acids. Germline trimming cut 4 bases from V and 6 bases from J; bases unmatched to any gene: 5. CDR1 and CDR2 from the germline V gene are MNHNS and SASEGT. CDR3 nucleotide sequence: TGTGCCAGCAGTGTAGGAGGACTAGCGGGAAACATTCAGTACTTC. Its protein is CASSVGGLAGNIQYF.

This chain joins TRBV29-1 and TRBJ1-3; D unclear. V lost 6 bases and J 0 bases, leaving 9 bases between the germline ends. Per the germline V gene, CDR1 is SQVTM and CDR2 is ANQGSEA. There are 13 residues in the CDR3. The CDR3 protein is CSVRSYSGNTIYF. The CDR3 DNA reads as TGCAGCGTGAGGTCCTACTCTGGAAACACCATATATTTT.

This clone was seen a handful of times. The V gene is TRBV6-1, the J gene TRBJ1-2; TRBD1 matches at 7 bases. This CDR3 is 12 amino acids long. Looked up from germline, CDR1 is MNHNS and CDR2 is SASEGT. The V and J ends lost 6 bases and 6 bases, in that order; junction bases with no gene match: 4. The DNA of the CDR3 is TGTGCCAGCAGCGGGACAGCTCATGGCTACACCTTC. This sequence encodes CASSGTAHGYTF.

The chain links TRBV9 to TRBJ2-1, with D possibly matching TRBD1 (5 bases). Germline-derived CDR1 and CDR2 are SGDLS and YYNGEE. Between the trimmed V and J ends, which lost 1 base and 10 bases, there was a span of 9 bases. The CDR3 sequence is 12 residues long. CDR3 coding DNA: TGTGCCAGCAGCGTACAGGGTCAAGAGCAGTTCTTC. It translates to CASSVQGQEQFF.

The chain employs TRBV5-1 and TRBJ1-1, with 9 bases lining up with TRBD1. Germline V gene data show CDR1 as SGHRS and CDR2 as YFSETQ. The CDR3 has 14 residues. V lost 3 bases to trimming and J lost 4 bases; unmatched junction nucleotides: 4. CDR3 loop: CASSSGQGGTEAFF. CDR3 DNA: TGCGCCAGCAGCTCGGGACAGGGAGGCACTGAAGCTTTCTTT. Supplemented by reference TRBV5-1 and TRBJ1-1, the full variable domain reads KAGVTQTPRYLIKTRGQQVTLSCSPISGHRSVSWYQQTPGQGLQFLFEYFSETQRNKGNFPGRFSGRQFSNSRSEMNVSTLELGDSALYLCASSSGQGGTEAFFGQGTRLTVV.

The chain recombines TRBV28 with TRBJ2-1; 7 bases fit TRBD2. This CDR3 is built from 15 residues. V gave up 5 bases and J gave up 5 bases; unmatched junction bases: 9. Germline V gene data show CDR1 as MDHEN and CDR2 as SYDVKM. CDR3 residues: CASSRSGTPDNEQFF. The DNA of the CDR3 is TGTGCCAGCAGTCGAAGCGGGACGCCAGACAATGAGCAGTTCTTC.

In this sample, this clone turned up a few times. V usage is TRBV6-1 and J usage is TRBJ1-5, with 9 bases fitting TRBD1. With V trimmed by 7 bases and J by 7 bases, 8 bases remained unmatched. In germline, CDR1 is MNHNS, CDR2 SASEGT. The CDR3 has 14 amino acids. The CDR3 reads CASTEQGAAQPQHF. The CDR3 DNA is TGTGCCAGCACCGAACAGGGGGCGGCCCAGCCCCAGCATTTT.

In regard to this clone: One end of the junction is discordant with germline, which a read error may explain. V gene TRBV9 combines with J gene TRBJ2-4; D might be TRBD2 (6 bases). Per germline, CDR1 SGDLS and CDR2 YYNGEE. The length of the CDR3 is 13 residues. CDR3 amino acids: CAGSVDWGDIQYF. For the CDR3, the DNA is TGTGCCGGCAGCGTAGATTGGGGGGACATTCAGTACTTC.

This chain uses TRBV5-4 with TRBJ1-1; weak D call: TRBD1 (5 bases). The CDR3 length is 14 residues. V was cut by 0 bases and J by 8 bases, with 14 bases left in between. Germline V lookup: CDR1 SGHNT, CDR2 YYREEE (reference sequence). The CDR3 DNA reads TGTGCCAGCAGCTTGGACTTGACAGCCTCCGAAGCTTTCTTT. Residues: CASSLDLTASEAFF.

For the CDR3, the DNA is TGTGCCAGCAGTGTTGACAGCCTGAACACTGAAGCTTTCTTT. Protein: CASSVDSLNTEAFF. This chain uses TRBV2 with TRBJ1-1, with D perhaps TRBD1 (5 bases). The V end lost 4 bases, the J end lost 0 bases, and 9 bases lay between the germline ends. The CDR3 consists of 14 residues. The germline gives CDR1 SNHLY, CDR2 FYNNEI.

The V and J genes are TRBV2 and TRBJ2-5, with D perhaps matching TRBD1 (9 bases). The germline V gene encodes CDR1 SNHLY and CDR2 FYNNEI. This CDR3 spans 17 amino acids. V lost 5 bases and J lost 7, with 26 bases in between. The CDR3 reads CASSQTGGSGAPGTQYF. The CDR3 DNA follows: TGTGCCAGCAGTCAGACAGGGGGTAGCGGGGCCCCCGGGACCCAGTACTTC.

This clone was picked up a small number of times. This sequence joins TRBV11-2 and TRBJ1-1, with 9 bases matching TRBD1. V shed 3 bases and J 5 bases; nucleotides not matched to a gene: 4. The CDR3 runs to 14 residues. The germline V gene encodes CDR1 SGHAT and CDR2 FQNNGV. Here the CDR3 DNA reads TGTGCCAGCAGCTTGGGACAGGGTAGAACTGAAGCTTTCTTT. Its translation: CASSLGQGRTEAFF.

The rearrangement uses TRBV19 and TRBJ2-5; D unresolved. CDR3 length: 11 residues. Trimming removed 6 bases at V and 5 bases at J, with 7 bases between. CDR1 and CDR2 (germline): LNHDA, SQIVND (reference sequence). CDR3 nucleotide sequence: TGTGCCAGTAGGCAAGCGGAGACCCAGTACTTC. Its protein product is CASRQAETQYF.

The gene calls are TRBV9 and TRBJ2-5; 8 bases agree with TRBD1. Germline-derived CDR1 and CDR2 are SGDLS and YYNGEE. The CDR3 consists of 15 residues. The ends lost 0 bases at V and 5 bases at J; junction bases unmatched: 6. The CDR3 is CASSVVGTGVETQYF. The CDR3 DNA follows: TGTGCCAGCAGCGTAGTGGGGACAGGAGTGGAGACCCAGTACTTC.

The chain is built from TRBV11-2 and TRBJ1-5, with 7 bases lining up with TRBD1. The V segment lost 6 bases and the J segment 0 bases; nucleotides outside the gene matches: 2. Germline V CDR1 and CDR2: SGHAT, FQNNGV. CDR3 length equals 14 residues. The CDR3, as DNA: TGTGCCAGCAGTCGGACAGGTAGCAATCAGCCCCAGCATTTT. Translation: CASSRTGSNQPQHF.

The DNA of the CDR3 is TGTGCCATCAGCAGGGTGAGCGATGGCTACACCTTC. As protein: CAISRVSDGYTF. The chain uses TRBV10-3 and TRBJ1-2; TRBD1 is a possible D gene (5 bases). This CDR3 has 12 residues. Trimming cost V 6 bases and J 6 bases, with 11 bases left between them. Germline V gene sequence: CDR1 ENHRY, CDR2 SYGVKD.

The sample holds one count of this clone. The V call is TRBV4-2, the J call TRBJ1-4; D may be TRBD1 (6 bases). V dropped 3 bases and J dropped 3 bases, with 11 bases sitting between them. The V gene's germline CDR1 is LGHNA and CDR2 YNFKEQ. The CDR3 is 15 amino acids. The CDR3 is CASSQRQVANEKLFF. The CDR3 DNA follows: TGTGCCAGCAGCCAGAGACAGGTCGCTAATGAAAAACTGTTTTTT.